This TCR beta chain comes out of a study of cytotoxic CD8 clonotypes in ibrutinib-treated CLL (dated by TCRdb to the early 2020s). About the investigation overall: The cohort included around 15 treatment-naive and about a dozen relapsed/refractory patients; roughly 17 were IGHV unmutated. Partial responses were observed in roughly 24 patients and complete responses in 2; after a median follow-up of around 64 months, remission was maintained in some 14 patients and progression was observed in some 12. Response samples were obtained after a median of approximately twelve months of treatment, with a range of about 6 to 36 months. On average, each sample had roughly 250,000 productive templates and more than 75,000 productive rearrangements. Longitudinal samples were available for about 30% of the 86 trial participants. Cryopreserved peripheral blood mononuclear cells were obtained before treatment, at response, and at either sustained remission or disease progression. Every remission and progressive disease sample was obtained while ibrutinib was still being received by the patients.

Trimming removed 3 bases from V and 8 bases from J, leaving 5 bases between the germline ends. From a lookup of the germline V gene (reference sequence), CDR1 and CDR2 are MNHNY and SVGAGI. From the cysteine up to the phenylalanine, the CDR3 has a length of 11 residues. Only the CDR3 DNA is retained, 33 bases long and in frame from the first base. Overall study outcomes, separate from this receptor: Clonality rose at ibrutinib response, remained stable during sustained remission, and dropped back toward baseline at progression. Baseline clonality was found to be higher than that of age-matched healthy donors and was strongly correlated with circulating CD8+ T-cell counts. Lymph node repertoires were not examined, and the timing of sampling was not matched between patients in sustained remission and those whose disease progressed. Public clonotypes were rare and either contracted or stayed stable during treatment, and the rise in clonality at ibrutinib response reflected the expansion of private clonotypes.

For TCR beta library preparation, 1.5 to 2.5 micrograms of genomic DNA was extracted from cryopreserved PBMCs. Longitudinal blood samples from CLL patients on ibrutinib monotherapy were analyzed using high-throughput TCR beta sequencing. The patients took part in an open-label, single-center phase 2 trial of ibrutinib monotherapy. Comments on this clone: Its binding antigen is unknown. No much larger clonotype is one base removed from it; base qualities were not supplied.

The goal of deep resolution MiSeq sequencing was a depth between 1 in 1 million and 1 in 200,000 T cells, and coverage averaged 10x per clonotype. The immunoSEQ hsTCRB Kit was used to generate TCR beta libraries. On the authors' methods: The data were analyzed with ImmunoSEQ Analyzer and ImmunoSEQ Data Assistant, and V, D and J gene assignments followed IMGT definitions. Clonality, which ranges from 0 to 1, was calculated as one minus the normalized Shannon entropy of productive rearrangement frequencies. Only overrepresented clonotypes making up at least 0.05% of the repertoire of each patient were included in the public clonotype analysis. Thirteen age-matched healthy donor repertoires from immuneACCESS were used as controls for clonality. TCRdb holds this immuneACCESS table with in-frame rearrangements only. Some clones are missing; in checked studies, unresolved V genes explain under half, and the rest has no known cause. The V and J calls and clone size are taken from that table; D and trimming were inferred from the DNA. In this sample the table shows more than 110,000 clones, 65% to 85% of which occur a single time. 7.5% to 8% of the sample is in the top ten clones.

The rearrangement joined TRBV6-6 to TRBJ2-1; too little of a D gene remains to name it. Sequenced material: PBMCs, taken after 36 months of ibrutinib treatment. This TCR came from a human donor with chronic lymphocytic leukemia. CDR3 loop: CASSYGDEQFF. In nucleotide form, the sequence is TGTGCCAGCAGTTATGGGGATGAGCAGTTCTTC.